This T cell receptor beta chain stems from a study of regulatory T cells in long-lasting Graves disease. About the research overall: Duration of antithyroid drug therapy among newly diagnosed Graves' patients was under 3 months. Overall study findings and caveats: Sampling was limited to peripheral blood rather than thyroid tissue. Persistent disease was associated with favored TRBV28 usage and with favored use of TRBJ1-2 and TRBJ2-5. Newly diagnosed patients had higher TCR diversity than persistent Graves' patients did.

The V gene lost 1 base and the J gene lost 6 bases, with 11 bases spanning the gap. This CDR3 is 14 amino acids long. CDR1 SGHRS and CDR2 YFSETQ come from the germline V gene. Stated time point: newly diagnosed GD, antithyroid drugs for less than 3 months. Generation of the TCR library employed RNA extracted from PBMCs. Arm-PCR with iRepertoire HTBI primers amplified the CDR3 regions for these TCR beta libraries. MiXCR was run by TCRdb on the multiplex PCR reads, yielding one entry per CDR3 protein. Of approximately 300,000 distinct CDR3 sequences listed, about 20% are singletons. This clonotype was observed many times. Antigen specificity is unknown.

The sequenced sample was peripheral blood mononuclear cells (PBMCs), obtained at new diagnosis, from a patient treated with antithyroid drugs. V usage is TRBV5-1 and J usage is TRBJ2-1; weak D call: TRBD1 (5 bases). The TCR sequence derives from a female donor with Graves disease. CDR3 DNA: TGCGCCAGCAGCTTGCAGGGCGAAAGCAATGAGCAGTTCTTC. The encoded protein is CASSLQGESNEQFF.